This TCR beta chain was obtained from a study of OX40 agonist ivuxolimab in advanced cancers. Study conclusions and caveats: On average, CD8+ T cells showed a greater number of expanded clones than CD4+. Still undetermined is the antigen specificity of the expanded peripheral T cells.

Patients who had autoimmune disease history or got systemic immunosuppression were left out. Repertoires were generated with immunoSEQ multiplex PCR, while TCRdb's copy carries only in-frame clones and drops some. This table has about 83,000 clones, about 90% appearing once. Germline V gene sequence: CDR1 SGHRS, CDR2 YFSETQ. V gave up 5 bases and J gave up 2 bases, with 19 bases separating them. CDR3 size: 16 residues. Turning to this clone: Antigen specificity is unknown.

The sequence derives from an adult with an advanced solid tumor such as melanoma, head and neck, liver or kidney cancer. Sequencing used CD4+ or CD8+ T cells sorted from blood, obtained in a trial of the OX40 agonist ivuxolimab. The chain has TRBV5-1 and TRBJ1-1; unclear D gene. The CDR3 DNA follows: TGCGCCAGCAGTCTGAGGGCGGCAGGTGCTAACACTGAAGCTTTCTTT. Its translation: CASSLRAAGANTEAFF.